Shown below are 18 T cell receptor beta chains from a single sample sequenced in a study of identical twins. TCRdb re-analysed the 5' RACE reads in MiXCR, keeping a single row per CDR3 protein. The sample contains 1.5 million to 2 million distinct CDR3 sequences, around a third of which appear only once. Sequenced: cord blood. All receptors derive from a newborn girl in good health.

This clonotype was seen only a few times. The chain recombines TRBV4-1 with TRBJ2-5, with 10 bases lining up with TRBD1. Germline values: CDR1 MGHRA, CDR2 YSYEKL. V lost 0 bases and J lost 5; bases outside the gene matches: 3. This CDR3 spans 15 amino acids. The CDR3 nucleotides are TGCGCCAGCAGCCAAGATCGGACAGGGGGTGAGACCCAGTACTTC. Translated: CASSQDRTGGETQYF.

This clonotype was found many times. The chain joins TRBV5-1 to TRBJ2-4; TRBD1 might be the D (6 bases). V was clipped by 4 bases and J by 4 bases, with 9 bases between them. The germline V gene has CDR1 SGHRS and CDR2 YFSETQ. The CDR3 sequence is 13 residues long. This chain's CDR3 is CASSPGQKNIQYF. CDR3 nucleotides: TGCGCCAGCAGCCCCGGACAGAAAAACATTCAGTACTTC.

DNA of the CDR3: TGTGCCATCAGCGACGACAGTCCCGTCAACTATGGCTACACCTTC. Residues: CAISDDSPVNYGYTF. V and J are TRBV10-3 and TRBJ1-2, with D possibly TRBD1 on 5 matching bases. This CDR3 spans 15 amino acids. From germline, CDR1 is ENHRY and CDR2 SYGVKD. The V and J ends lost 6 bases and 2 bases respectively, with 16 bases between them.

This clonotype was seen a few times. A much larger clonotype is one base distant, so this may be a read error. V is TRBV28 and J is TRBJ1-2; D gene ambiguous. V lost 6 bases and J lost 0, with 2 bases in between. This CDR3 is 11 amino acids long. Germline loops: CDR1 MDHEN, CDR2 SYDVKM. CDR3 sequence reads: CASRPNYGYTF. CDR3 bases: TGTGCCAGCAGGCCTAACTATGGCTACACCTTC.

As concerns this clonotype: It may be a read error: a sequence one base away is much more abundant. V gene TRBV29-1 combines with J gene TRBJ2-4, with D tentatively TRBD1 (6 bases). The length of the CDR3 is 13 residues. Deletions cut 2 bases from V and 13 bases from J, with 18 bases between. Germline CDR1 is SQVTM and CDR2 is ANQGSEA. CDR3 nucleotides: TGCAGCGTTGAACATTTAGGGGGAAATGAGCAGTACTTC. This sequence encodes CSVEHLGGNEQYF.

This rearrangement joins TRBV6-2 or TRBV6-3 to TRBJ2-2; TRBD1 matches 9 bases. With V trimmed by 11 bases and J by 4 bases, 8 bases remained unmatched. Germline CDR1 MNHEY, CDR2 SVGEGT. The CDR3 consists of 14 residues. The CDR3 here is CAGKQGAGTGELFF. The CDR3 DNA reads TGTGCCGGAAAACAGGGGGCGGGCACCGGGGAGCTGTTTTTT.

This clonotype was detected only a few times. This rearrangement joins TRBV9 to TRBJ2-3, with D possibly called TRBD1 or TRBD2 (5 bases each). The CDR3 is 13 amino acids. Trimming shortened V by 0 bases and J by 7 bases, and 9 bases separated the two germline ends. Germline values: CDR1 SGDLS, CDR2 YYNGEE. The CDR3 DNA follows: TGTGCCAGCAGCGTAGGGGACCTTAATACGCAGTATTTT. Protein product: CASSVGDLNTQYF.

The gene calls are TRBV7-9 and TRBJ2-7; the D gene is possibly TRBD2 (5 bases). CDR1 and CDR2 (germline): SEHNR, FQNEAQ (reference sequence). Trimming removed 4 bases from V and 0 bases from J, with 13 bases in between. The CDR3 runs to 15 residues. The chain's CDR3 is CASSSPLESSYEQYF. CDR3 bases: TGTGCCAGCAGCTCCCCACTAGAGAGCTCCTACGAGCAGTACTTC.

Of note for this clonotype: The germline gene is not matched at one end of the junction; a read error may be the cause. J is TRBJ1-2 and V is TRBV18; 7 nucleotides align to TRBD1. The CDR3 totals 14 residues. CDR1 is KGHSH, CDR2 LQKENI, per germline. CDR3 coding DNA: TGTGTCAGCTCACCACAAACAGGGGCTGACGGCTACACCTTC. It encodes CVSSPQTGADGYTF. Together with reference TRBV18 and TRBJ1-2, the CDR3 gives the full variable domain: NAGVMQNPRHLVRRRGQEARLRCSPMKGHSHVYWYRQLPEEGLKFMVYLQKENIIDESGMPKERFSAEFPKEGPSILRIQQVVRGDSAAYFCVSSPQTGADGYTFGSGTRLTVV.

The rearrangement joins TRBV20-1 to TRBJ2-7, with 8 bases that match TRBD2. J lost 2 bases, V lost 1 base, and 7 bases had no gene match. CDR3 length: 15 residues. Germline V gene sequence: CDR1 DFQATT, CDR2 SNEGSKA (reference sequence). This CDR3 is CSARAYRGGTYEQYF. The CDR3, as DNA: TGCAGTGCTAGAGCCTACCGGGGGGGAACCTACGAGCAGTACTTC.

The CDR3 here is CASSQDGGSTDTQYF. The CDR3 bases are TGTGCCAGCAGCCAGGACGGGGGGAGCACAGATACGCAGTATTTT. The chain has TRBV4-2 and TRBJ2-3; 7 positions agree with TRBD2. This CDR3 contains 15 residues. From germline, CDR1 is LGHNA and CDR2 YNFKEQ. Trimming at V came to 3 bases and at J to 0 bases, leaving 3 bases not matched to a gene.

In this sample, this clonotype turned up a few times. The V and J genes are TRBV24-1 and TRBJ2-1, with 9 bases that match TRBD2. V lost 5 bases to trimming and J lost 4 bases; unmatched junction nucleotides: 2. The germline gives CDR1 KGHDR, CDR2 SFDVKD. The CDR3 has 14 amino acids. The CDR3: CATSGAGGYNEQFF. DNA for the CDR3: TGTGCCACCAGTGGAGCGGGAGGTTACAATGAGCAGTTCTTC.

This clonotype was counted only a few times. This chain connects TRBV3-1 to TRBJ2-1; TRBD1 or TRBD2 may be the D gene (5 bases each). V was clipped by 2 bases and J by 7 bases, with 15 bases between them. Germline CDR1 is LGHDT and CDR2 is YNNKEL (reference sequence). The length of the CDR3 is 15 residues. For the CDR3, the DNA is TGTGCCAGCAGCCAAACGGGGACCAGGTCAAATGAGCAGTTCTTC. Its translation is CASSQTGTRSNEQFF.

For this clonotype: At one end, the junction sequence differs from germline, possibly due to a read error. The rearrangement uses TRBV6-5 and TRBJ2-7; the D gene is possibly TRBD2 (6 bases). CDR3 length equals 15 residues. In germline, CDR1 is MNHEY, CDR2 SVGAGI. CDR3 nucleotide sequence: TGTGCCTGCAGTATTTTAGCGGTTAGCTCCTACGAGCAGTACTTC. Translated: CACSILAVSSYEQYF.

This clonotype was seen ten or more times. The rearrangement links TRBV7-9 to TRBJ1-2; D perhaps matches TRBD1 (5 bases). Germline V gene data show CDR1 as SEHNR and CDR2 as FQNEAQ (reference sequence). The CDR3 has 14 residues. Trimming cost V 7 bases and J 2 bases, with 14 bases left between them. DNA for the CDR3: TGTGCCAGCACCTTCTCAGGGCAAAACTATGGCTACACCTTC. This sequence encodes CASTFSGQNYGYTF.

The J gene is TRBJ1-2, the V gene TRBV7-2; 7 bases match TRBD1. The V segment lost 5 bases and the J segment 2 bases; nucleotides outside the gene matches: 5. This CDR3 spans 14 amino acids. Germline V gene sequence: CDR1 SGHTA, CDR2 FQGNSA. The CDR3 protein is CASSATGRNYGYTF. The CDR3 nucleotides are TGTGCCAGCAGCGCGACAGGGAGAAACTATGGCTACACCTTC.

This clonotype was seen only a few times. The J gene is TRBJ2-1, the V gene TRBV3-1, with 7 bases that match TRBD2. Germline V gene sequence: CDR1 LGHDT, CDR2 YNNKEL (reference sequence). Unmatched junction bases numbered 6, after V lost 1 base and J lost 15 bases. The CDR3 length is 12 residues. Written as DNA, the CDR3 is TGTGCCAGCAGCCAAGGGAGCGGGGAGGGGTTCTTC. Its protein is CASSQGSGEGFF.

The chain employs TRBV29-1 and TRBJ1-1; D gene uncertain. The V end was cut by 6 bases, the J end by 1 base, with 9 bases between. Germline-derived CDR1 and CDR2 are SQVTM and ANQGSEA. This CDR3 is 12 amino acids long. The CDR3: CSVLSGNTEAFF. The DNA of the CDR3 is TGCAGCGTACTCTCAGGGAACACTGAAGCTTTCTTT.